The sample holds a few counts of the clone carrying this T cell receptor (beta chain). TCRdb redid the calling of the RT-PCR reads with MiXCR, one entry per CDR3 protein. The data contain roughly 180,000 distinct CDR3 sequences, around two fifths of them seen just once; the ten biggest clones take up about 35%. This sample was included in a study of patients and donors after allogeneic stem cell transplantation. The sample consisted of blood, either unsorted or a sorted T cell fraction (not recorded which). The receptor's source is a human donor who was either an allogeneic HSCT recipient or a stem cell or donor lymphocyte infusion donor (not recorded which). It is not recorded whose cells these are; they may come from a transplant donor.

The CDR3 region is CASATPGTDNEKLFF. CDR3 nucleotides: TGCGCCTCCGCTACCCCCGGGACCGATAATGAAAAACTGTTTTTT. The chain uses TRBV4-3 and TRBJ1-4, with D perhaps TRBD1 (5 bases). CDR1 is LGHNA and CDR2 is YSLEER in the germline V gene. V was cut by 11 bases and J by 4 bases, with 20 bases left in between. This CDR3 spans 15 amino acids.